The clone carrying this T cell receptor (beta chain) has a handful of counts. Its specificity is not known. This sample was taken from a study of human T cells and chemical hapten exposure. Study summary: Among samples, TCR yields varied mainly because of small differences in pooled library volume. Study outcomes and limitations: DPC sensitization left the count of TCRs above 1 in 1000 unchanged.

Time point denoted: healthy volunteer bleed at 2 weeks. The template was total RNA from unfractionated whole blood. The study used a library that attached unique molecular identifiers to individual cDNA molecules. In the original processing: Counts of TCRs in each sample centred on a median of 95,638 and extended from approximately 25,000 to 650,000. TCRdb redid the calling of the RACE reads with MiXCR, one entry per CDR3 protein. TCRdb, not the authors, supplied the V and J calls. The table records 100,000 to 150,000 distinct CDR3 sequences, roughly 9% of them present only once. CDR3 length: 14 residues. Trimming pared 4 bases from V and 3 bases from J, leaving 12 bases between. The V gene's germline CDR1 is MNHEY and CDR2 SMNVEV (reference sequence).

The genes are TRBV27 and TRBJ1-2; the D gene is possibly TRBD1 (5 bases). The receptor was derived from a male donor in good health. Some clones in this sample may be carry-over from other donors' samples. What was sequenced was whole blood. The CDR3 reads CASSSTDRDYGYTF. The CDR3 nucleotides read TGTGCCAGCAGTTCCACCGACAGAGACTATGGCTACACCTTC.